This entry lists 32 T cell receptor beta chains sequenced from one sample in a study of T cell changes during pregnancy in multiple sclerosis. The assay was immunoSEQ multiplex PCR, and TCRdb's table has in-frame clones only and misses some. The sample records under 85,000 clones, around 94% being singletons. The sequenced sample was peripheral blood, obtained in the third trimester of pregnancy. The receptors shown here come from a female donor with multiple sclerosis, enrolled in a pregnancy study.

The chain combines TRBV19 with TRBJ2-5; D is perhaps TRBD2 (5 bases). CDR3 length: 15 residues. CDR1 is LNHDA, CDR2 SQIVND, per germline (reference sequence). V was trimmed by 1 base and J by 5 bases, leaving 14 bases between them. CDR3: CASSIVGGSGETQYF. In nucleotides, the CDR3 is TGTGCCAGTAGTATAGTCGGAGGCTCCGGGGAGACCCAGTACTTC.

The CDR3 sequence is CASSRTSGVDTQYF. The CDR3 DNA reads TGTGCCAGCAGCAGGACTAGCGGGGTGGATACGCAGTATTTT. The chain joins TRBV5-4 to TRBJ2-3; 12 bases agree with TRBD2. This CDR3 has 14 residues. Trimming cost V 4 bases and J 6 bases; bases outside gene matches: 3. Germline loops: CDR1 SGHNT, CDR2 YYREEE (reference sequence).

The chain has TRBV7-8 and TRBJ1-1, with 10 nucleotides matching TRBD1. CDR1 is SGHVS and CDR2 is FQNEAQ in the germline V gene. The CDR3 runs to 17 residues. After removal of 6 bases from V and 3 bases from J, the junction contained 13 bases not matched to a gene. The CDR3 nucleotides read TGTGCCAGCAGTTCGACGGGACAGGGGTCAAGGTACACTGAAGCTTTCTTT. It yields the protein CASSSTGQGSRYTEAFF. The variable domain in full, completed from reference TRBV7-8 and TRBJ1-1, reads GAGVSQSPRYKVAKRGQDVALRCDPISGHVSLFWYQQALGQGPEFLTYFQNEAQLDKSGLPSDRFFAERPEGSVSTLKIQRTQQEDSAVYLCASSSTGQGSRYTEAFFGQGTRLTVV.

V usage is TRBV10-3 and J usage is TRBJ1-3; TRBD1 aligns across 9 bases. Germline loops: CDR1 ENHRY, CDR2 SYGVKD. J was trimmed by 0 bases and V by 6 bases; bases with no gene match: 6. The CDR3 covers 16 residues. The CDR3, as DNA: TGTGCCATCAGCATGGACAGGGGCCTCTCTGGAAACACCATATATTTT. This codes for CAISMDRGLSGNTIYF.

The V gene is TRBV2, the J gene TRBJ2-7; TRBD2 aligns across 14 bases. This CDR3 has 16 amino acids. The V gene's germline CDR1 is SNHLY and CDR2 FYNNEI. Germline trimming cut 2 bases from V and 5 bases from J; bases unmatched to any gene: 5. Here the CDR3 reads CASSEFPGLAGDEQYF. The DNA for the CDR3 is TGTGCCAGCAGTGAATTCCCGGGACTAGCGGGGGACGAGCAGTACTTC.

The rearrangement joins TRBV6-5 to TRBJ1-5; TRBD1 aligns across 7 bases. CDR3 length: 15 amino acids. V was clipped by 6 bases and J by 7 bases; unmatched bases: 12. Germline-derived CDR1 and CDR2 are MNHEY and SVGAGI. CDR3 DNA: TGTGCCAGCAGGGCAGACAGGGCGAGAGAGCAGCCCCAGCATTTT. Protein sequence: CASRADRAREQPQHF.

J is TRBJ1-5 and V is TRBV30; D is possibly TRBD1 (5 bases). Between the trimmed V and J ends, which lost 5 bases and 6 bases, there was a span of 14 bases. Germline lookup yields CDR1 GTSNPN and CDR2 SVGIG (reference sequence). This CDR3 region has 13 residues. The CDR3 protein is CAWGGEGAQPQHF. DNA for the CDR3: TGTGCCTGGGGGGGGGAAGGGGCTCAGCCCCAGCATTTT.

The J gene is TRBJ1-5, the V gene TRBV19; possible D gene TRBD1, 5 bases. This CDR3 is 15 amino acids long. Germline assignment: CDR1 LNHDA and CDR2 SQIVND (reference sequence). V dropped 3 bases and J dropped 1 base, with 10 bases sitting between them. CDR3 DNA sequence: TGTGCCAGTAGTATTAAAGGGGTGAGCAATCAGCCCCAGCATTTT. This encodes CASSIKGVSNQPQHF.

On this clone: At one of its ends the junction is not consistent with the germline gene, which may arise from a read error. The genes are TRBV5-4 and TRBJ1-1; D not certain. Germline loops: CDR1 SGHNT, CDR2 YYREEE (reference sequence). CDR3 length: 14 residues. Here the CDR3 DNA reads TGTACCAGCAGCCCCGGGGTTATAGACACTGAAGCTTTCTTT. It is translated as CTSSPGVIDTEAFF.

This sequence joins TRBV5-1 and TRBJ1-2; D gene uncertain. V dropped 9 bases and J dropped 2 bases, with 11 bases sitting between them. The CDR3 is 12 amino acids. Germline V lookup: CDR1 SGHRS, CDR2 YFSETQ. CDR3 loop: CAINGENYGYTF. The CDR3 DNA reads as TGCGCCATCAACGGGGAAAACTATGGCTACACCTTC. Using reference TRBV5-1 and TRBJ1-2 for the parts outside the CDR3, the full variable domain is KAGVTQTPRYLIKTRGQQVTLSCSPISGHRSVSWYQQTPGQGLQFLFEYFSETQRNKGNFPGRFSGRQFSNSRSEMNVSTLELGDSALYLCAINGENYGYTFGSGTRLTVV.

This chain joins TRBV6-5 and TRBJ2-5, with TRBD1 matching over 9 bases. Per germline, CDR1 MNHEY and CDR2 SVGAGI. With 4 bases clipped from V and 3 bases from J, the junction kept 3 bases outside the gene matches. This CDR3 spans 14 amino acids. CDR3 residues: CASSSRTGEETQYF. DNA for the CDR3: TGTGCCAGCAGTTCCAGGACAGGGGAAGAGACCCAGTACTTC.

The CDR3 DNA is TGTGCCAGCCAGACAGGCCAAAACACTGAAGCTTTCTTT. It is translated as CASQTGQNTEAFF. The chain has TRBV19 and TRBJ1-1; perhaps TRBD1 as D (6 bases). This CDR3 has 13 residues. Germline V CDR1 and CDR2: LNHDA, SQIVND (reference sequence). Trimming removed 9 bases at V and 2 bases at J, with 13 bases between.

The chain joins TRBV6-4 to TRBJ1-5; 7 bases match TRBD1. Germline loops: CDR1 MRHNA, CDR2 SNTAGT. With V trimmed by 4 bases and J by 8 bases, 5 bases remained unmatched. There are 13 residues in the CDR3. In DNA form, the CDR3 reads TGTGCCAGCAGTGCAACAGGGGTGGAGCCCCAGCATTTT. Residues: CASSATGVEPQHF.

The chain combines TRBV9 with TRBJ1-2; maybe TRBD1 (6 bases). The CDR3 is 15 amino acids. CDR1 is SGDLS, CDR2 YYNGEE, per germline. V lost 4 bases, J lost 4 bases, and 17 bases lay in between. CDR3 nucleotide sequence: TGTGCCAGCAGCTTTACGACAGGTCTCATCTATGGCTACACCTTC. It encodes CASSFTTGLIYGYTF.

V gene TRBV18 combines with J gene TRBJ1-2, with D perhaps matching TRBD1 (6 bases). Germline V gene sequence: CDR1 KGHSH, CDR2 LQKENI. This CDR3 has 12 amino acids. Trimming cost V 3 bases and J 4 bases, with 6 bases left between them. CDR3 nucleotide sequence: TGTGCCAGCTCACCGGGGGCCTATGGCTACACCTTC. It yields the protein CASSPGAYGYTF.

This sequence joins TRBV7-3 and TRBJ2-2, with 10 positions matching TRBD2. Germline CDR1 and CDR2: SGHTA and FQGTGA. CDR3 size: 16 residues. J was trimmed by 3 bases and V by 7 bases; bases with no gene match: 8. CDR3 DNA sequence: TGTGCCAGCACCTACTCCGGGACTAGCGACACCGGGGAGCTGTTTTTT. Protein: CASTYSGTSDTGELFF.

J is TRBJ2-6 and V is TRBV7-2, with 9 bases identical to TRBD1. Germline lookup yields CDR1 SGHTA and CDR2 FQGNSA. This CDR3 comprises 19 residues. V gave up 2 bases and J gave up 2 bases; unmatched junction bases: 10. The DNA for the CDR3 is TGTGCCAGCAGCTTAATCGCACAGGGGGCGTCGGCTGGGGCCAACGTCCTGACTTTC. This translates into CASSLIAQGASAGANVLTF.

This chain uses TRBV7-9 with TRBJ1-3, with 8 positions matching TRBD1. V lost 5 bases and J lost 0; bases outside the gene matches: 15. CDR1 and CDR2 from the germline V gene are SEHNR and FQNEAQ (reference sequence). The CDR3 runs 19 residues. CDR3 amino acids: CASSLDRGFVLASGNTIYF. As DNA, the CDR3 is TGTGCCAGCAGCCTCGACAGGGGCTTTGTTCTTGCCTCTGGAAACACCATATATTTT.

The chain has TRBV5-1 and TRBJ1-2, with 11 bases that match TRBD1. The junction had 9 bases not matched to a gene; V was cut back by 7 bases and J by 7 bases. Germline CDR1 and CDR2: SGHRS and YFSETQ. There are 14 residues in the CDR3. CDR3 nucleotide sequence: TGCGCCAGCGGAAGGGACAGGGGGAAAGGTGGCTACACCTTC. It specifies CASGRDRGKGGYTF.

The gene calls are TRBV7-8 and TRBJ2-5; 8 nucleotides align to TRBD2. Germline V CDR1 and CDR2: SGHVS, FQNEAQ. J gave up 2 bases and V 2 bases, and 10 bases lay outside the gene matches. CDR3 length equals 17 residues. CDR3 DNA sequence: TGTGCCAGCAGCTTACCAGCTCCTATAGCGGGGCAAGAGACCCAGTACTTC. Protein sequence: CASSLPAPIAGQETQYF.

V gene TRBV18 combines with J gene TRBJ1-5; 8 bases line up with TRBD1. This CDR3 spans 14 amino acids. V was clipped by 3 bases and J by 6 bases; unmatched bases: 4. Germline CDR1 reads KGHSH; CDR2 reads LQKENI. CDR3 coding DNA: TGTGCCAGCTCACCCGACAGGGGAGGTCAGCCCCAGCATTTT. Translated, it gives CASSPDRGGQPQHF. The whole variable domain, remainder taken from reference TRBV18 and TRBJ1-5, is NAGVMQNPRHLVRRRGQEARLRCSPMKGHSHVYWYRQLPEEGLKFMVYLQKENIIDESGMPKERFSAEFPKEGPSILRIQQVVRGDSAAYFCASSPDRGGQPQHFGDGTRLSIL.

The genes are TRBV25-1 and TRBJ1-3; the D is unclear. The V gene lost 6 bases and the J gene lost 0 bases, with 6 bases spanning the gap. CDR3 size: 13 residues. The germline CDR1 and CDR2 sequences are MGHDK and SYGVNS. CDR3 in amino acids: CASRHNSGNTIYF. CDR3 nucleotides: TGTGCCAGCAGACACAACTCTGGAAACACCATATATTTT.

J is TRBJ1-1 and V is TRBV7-3; 11 bases are a match to TRBD1. The CDR3 runs to 14 residues. The V and J ends lost 5 bases and 8 bases, in that order; junction bases with no gene match: 7. Germline CDR1 SGHTA, CDR2 FQGTGA. In nucleotides, the CDR3 is TGTGCCAGCAGCCCAACCGGGACAGGGGGGGAAGCTTTCTTT. It translates to CASSPTGTGGEAFF.

This chain links TRBV6-4 with TRBJ2-1, with 14 bases aligning to TRBD2. The CDR3 totals 16 residues. Germline V gene lookup returns CDR1 MRHNA and CDR2 SNTAGT. V shed 4 bases and J 4 bases; nucleotides not matched to a gene: 3. CDR3 region: CASSGRLAGGYNEQFF. The CDR3 coding sequence is TGTGCCAGCAGTGGGCGACTAGCGGGGGGGTACAATGAGCAGTTCTTC.

The rearrangement uses TRBV4-2 and TRBJ1-2; the D gene is possibly TRBD1 (6 bases). Trimming took 0 bases from V and 0 from J, leaving 11 bases between them. The CDR3 consists of 16 residues. Germline CDR1 reads LGHNA; CDR2 reads YNFKEQ. CDR3 DNA sequence: TGTGCCAGCAGCCAAGATCTAAGGACAGCTAACTATGGCTACACCTTC. Encoded protein: CASSQDLRTANYGYTF.

V usage is TRBV27 and J usage is TRBJ1-2; D is ambiguous. CDR1 and CDR2 from the germline V gene are MNHEY and SMNVEV (reference sequence). Trimming took off 3 bases at V and 4 bases at J, with 9 bases between the two ends. The CDR3 runs to 13 residues. The CDR3 DNA is TGTGCCAGCAGTTTTTGGGGAGGCTATGGCTACACCTTC. This gives the protein CASSFWGGYGYTF.

The CDR3 here is CASSHPGQGAGMTYEQYF. CDR3 DNA: TGCGCCAGCAGCCACCCGGGACAGGGGGCGGGAATGACCTACGAGCAGTACTTC. The chain links TRBV4-1 to TRBJ2-7, with 12 bases aligning to TRBD1. Germline V gene data show CDR1 as MGHRA and CDR2 as YSYEKL. The CDR3 extends over 18 amino acids. Losses at the gene ends were 3 bases for V and 2 bases for J; bases not matched to a gene: 11.

This clone was picked up one time. The CDR3 loop is CASRGLAGTWDTQYF. The CDR3 DNA follows: TGTGCCAGCAGGGGACTAGCGGGGACCTGGGATACGCAGTATTTT. The V gene is TRBV2, the J gene TRBJ2-3; 13 positions match TRBD2. The V segment lost 6 bases and the J segment 6 bases; nucleotides outside the gene matches: 6. CDR1 is SNHLY, CDR2 FYNNEI, per germline. CDR3 length equals 15 residues. The full variable domain, completed using reference TRBV2 and TRBJ2-3, is EPEVTQTPSHQVTQMGQEVILRCVPISNHLYFYWYRQILGQKVEFLVSFYNNEISEKSEIFDDQFSVERPDGSNFTLKIRSTKLEDSAMYFCASRGLAGTWDTQYFGPGTRLTVL.

The V call is TRBV30, the J call TRBJ2-3; D is unclear. V lost 1 base to trimming and J lost 6 bases, with 5 bases between them. CDR1 is GTSNPN, CDR2 SVGIG, per germline (reference sequence). This CDR3 has 11 amino acids. The CDR3 coding sequence is TGTGCCTGGAGTGGCCGGGATACGCAGTATTTT. The encoded protein is CAWSGRDTQYF.

The rearrangement joins TRBV15 to TRBJ2-1, with D unclear. Germline V gene sequence: CDR1 LNHNV, CDR2 YYDKDF (reference sequence). Trimming pared 0 bases from V and 0 bases from J, leaving 15 bases between. The CDR3 totals 18 residues. DNA of the CDR3: TGTGCCACCAGCAGAGATCCCTCCGAGGTTCGCTCCTACAATGAGCAGTTCTTC. It is translated as CATSRDPSEVRSYNEQFF.

This clone has just one count. This chain links TRBV6-5 with TRBJ1-1; D is unresolved. V was shortened by 2 bases and J by 6 bases, with 16 bases between the two germline ends. This CDR3 has 15 residues. CDR1 and CDR2 from the germline V gene are MNHEY and SVGAGI. This chain's CDR3 is CASSYTGAGKPEAFF. The CDR3 coding sequence is TGTGCCAGCAGTTACACGGGCGCCGGGAAGCCTGAAGCTTTCTTT.

The CDR3 loop is CASSGVSQLFF. The CDR3, as DNA: TGCGCCAGCAGTGGAGTTTCTCAACTGTTTTTT. V is TRBV10-2 and J is TRBJ1-4; no definite D call. The CDR3 loop spans 11 amino acids. V was cut by 4 bases and J by 12 bases, with 9 bases left in between. In germline, CDR1 is WSHSY, CDR2 SAAADI.